This record concerns one TCR beta chain sequence. The sample originates from a study of blood T cell repertoires in COVID-19. Study information: Collection of acute and convalescent COVID-19 samples took place in the United States, Italy and Spain.

Trimming removed 6 bases from V and 4 bases from J, with 12 bases in between. The CDR3 has 13 amino acids. Generated by immunoSEQ multiplex PCR, the TCRdb table keeps only in-frame clones and is missing some. The repertoire holds over 55,000 clones, with approximately 77% as singletons. Specimen: peripheral blood. This chain links TRBV12-3 or TRBV12-4 with TRBJ1-2, with unresolved D. The TCR was taken from a human donor in a cohort sampled during active COVID-19. The CDR3 nucleotides read TGTGCCAGCAGCCCTGCACGGTCCTATGGCTACACCTTC. Protein sequence: CASSPARSYGYTF.